Below, one T cell receptor beta chain is given with its context. What it binds is unknown. Construction of the TCRbeta library involved unique molecular identifiers. TCRdb re-called the PCR reads with MiXCR, one entry per CDR3 protein. The sample lists 700,000 to 850,000 distinct CDR3 sequences, around 15% seen once, with 5% in the top ten. Trimming removed 5 bases from V and 5 bases from J; junction bases left unmatched: 3. The CDR3 is made up of 14 amino acids. CDR1 is MDHEN, CDR2 SYDVKM, per germline. These data originate in a study of T-cell reconstitution after alpha-beta-depleted transplantation in children. Study results and limitations: At the one-year point after transplant, T-cell counts and TCRbeta diversity were found to come mostly from T cells that had been newly produced.

The genes are TRBV28 and TRBJ2-5; 12 nucleotides align to TRBD2. This sequence was found in a male patient younger than 18 who had a stem cell transplant for acute lymphoblastic leukemia, so the T cells may come from the graft donor. The sequenced sample was PBMCs, mostly from graft donor cells, obtained 360 days after TCRalphabeta/CD19-depleted stem cell transplant. The CDR3 DNA reads as TGTGCCAGCAGTCCTAGCGGGAGGGTTGAGACCCAGTACTTC. Protein: CASSPSGRVETQYF.